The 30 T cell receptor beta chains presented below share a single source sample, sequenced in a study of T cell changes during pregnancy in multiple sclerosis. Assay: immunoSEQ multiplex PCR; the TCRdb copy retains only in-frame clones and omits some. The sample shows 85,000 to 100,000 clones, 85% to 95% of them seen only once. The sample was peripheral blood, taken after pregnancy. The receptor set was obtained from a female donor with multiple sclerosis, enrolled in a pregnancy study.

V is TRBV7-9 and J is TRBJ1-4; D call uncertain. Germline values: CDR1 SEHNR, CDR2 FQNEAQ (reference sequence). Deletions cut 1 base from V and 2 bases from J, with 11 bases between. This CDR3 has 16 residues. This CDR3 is CASSLVEQLTNEKLFF. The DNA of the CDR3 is TGTGCCAGCAGCTTAGTGGAACAGTTGACTAATGAAAAACTGTTTTTT.

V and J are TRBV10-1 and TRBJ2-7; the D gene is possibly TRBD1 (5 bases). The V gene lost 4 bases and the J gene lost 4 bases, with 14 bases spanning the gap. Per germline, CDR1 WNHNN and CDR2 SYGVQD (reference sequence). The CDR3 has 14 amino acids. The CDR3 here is CASSGAGKIYEQYF. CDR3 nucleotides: TGCGCCAGCAGTGGTGCAGGGAAAATATACGAGCAGTACTTC.

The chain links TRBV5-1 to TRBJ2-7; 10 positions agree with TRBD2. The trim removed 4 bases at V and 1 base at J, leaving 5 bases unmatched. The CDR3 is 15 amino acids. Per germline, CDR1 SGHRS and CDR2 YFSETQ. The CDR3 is CASSRGLAVSYEQYF. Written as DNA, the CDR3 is TGCGCCAGCAGCCGCGGACTAGCGGTTTCCTACGAGCAGTACTTC.

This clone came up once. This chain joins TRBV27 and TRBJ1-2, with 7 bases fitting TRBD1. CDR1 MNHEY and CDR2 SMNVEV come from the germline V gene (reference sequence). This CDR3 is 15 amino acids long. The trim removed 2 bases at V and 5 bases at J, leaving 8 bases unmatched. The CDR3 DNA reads TGTGCCAGCAGTTTAAAGAGGACAGGTCTTTATGGCTACACCTTC. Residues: CASSLKRTGLYGYTF.

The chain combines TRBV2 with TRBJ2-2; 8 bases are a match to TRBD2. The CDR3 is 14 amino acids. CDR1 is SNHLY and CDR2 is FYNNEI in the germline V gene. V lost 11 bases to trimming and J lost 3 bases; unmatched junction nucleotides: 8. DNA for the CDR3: TGTGCCGGACAAGCGGGAGTGGACACCGGGGAGCTGTTTTTT. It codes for CAGQAGVDTGELFF.

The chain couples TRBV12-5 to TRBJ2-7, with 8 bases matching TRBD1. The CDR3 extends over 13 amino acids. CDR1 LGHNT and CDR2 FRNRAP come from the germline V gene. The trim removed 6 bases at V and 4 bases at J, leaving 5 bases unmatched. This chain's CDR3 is CASGWGQVYEQYF. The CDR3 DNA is TGTGCTAGTGGCTGGGGACAGGTGTACGAGCAGTACTTC.

CDR3 residues: CASSKGQENTEAFF. The DNA of the CDR3 is TGCGCCAGCAGCAAGGGACAGGAGAACACTGAAGCTTTCTTT. The chain has TRBV5-1 and TRBJ1-1; 8 bases are a match to TRBD1. Looked up from germline, CDR1 is SGHRS and CDR2 is YFSETQ. The V gene end was trimmed by 4 bases and the J gene end by 1 base; junction bases not matched to a gene: 3. This CDR3 has 14 amino acids.

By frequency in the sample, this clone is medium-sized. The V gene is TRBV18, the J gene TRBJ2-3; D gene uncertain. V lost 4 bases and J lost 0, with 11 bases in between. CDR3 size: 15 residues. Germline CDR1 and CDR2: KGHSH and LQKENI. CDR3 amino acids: CASSRIGTSTDTQYF. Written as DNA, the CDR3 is TGTGCCAGCTCACGAATCGGTACTAGCACAGATACGCAGTATTTT.

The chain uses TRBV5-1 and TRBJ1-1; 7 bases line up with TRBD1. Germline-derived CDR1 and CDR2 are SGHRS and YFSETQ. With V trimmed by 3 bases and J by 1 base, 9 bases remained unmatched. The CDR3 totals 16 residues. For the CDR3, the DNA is TGCGCCAGCAGCTCACACAGGGGAGGCGGGAACACTGAAGCTTTCTTT. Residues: CASSSHRGGGNTEAFF. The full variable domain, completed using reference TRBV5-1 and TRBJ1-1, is KAGVTQTPRYLIKTRGQQVTLSCSPISGHRSVSWYQQTPGQGLQFLFEYFSETQRNKGNFPGRFSGRQFSNSRSEMNVSTLELGDSALYLCASSSHRGGGNTEAFFGQGTRLTVV.

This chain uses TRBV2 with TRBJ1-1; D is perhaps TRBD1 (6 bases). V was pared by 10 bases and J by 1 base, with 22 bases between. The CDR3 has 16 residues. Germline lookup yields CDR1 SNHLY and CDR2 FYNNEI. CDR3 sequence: CATPPNRAVGNTEAFF. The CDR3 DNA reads TGTGCCACCCCACCGAACAGGGCCGTGGGGAACACTGAAGCTTTCTTT.

This CDR3 is CASSRGQGGETQYF. The CDR3 DNA follows: TGTGCCAGCAGCCGCGGACAGGGAGGAGAGACCCAGTACTTC. V and J are TRBV6-5 and TRBJ2-5, with 8 positions matching TRBD1. Losses at the gene ends were 6 bases for V and 4 bases for J; bases not matched to a gene: 7. Germline loops: CDR1 MNHEY, CDR2 SVGAGI. The CDR3 is made up of 14 amino acids.

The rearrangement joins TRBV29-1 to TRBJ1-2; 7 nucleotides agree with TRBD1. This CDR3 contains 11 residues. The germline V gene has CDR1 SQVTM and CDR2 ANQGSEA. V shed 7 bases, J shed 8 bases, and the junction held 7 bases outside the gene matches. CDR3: CSGRQGDGYTF. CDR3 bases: TGCAGCGGCCGACAGGGCGACGGCTACACCTTC.

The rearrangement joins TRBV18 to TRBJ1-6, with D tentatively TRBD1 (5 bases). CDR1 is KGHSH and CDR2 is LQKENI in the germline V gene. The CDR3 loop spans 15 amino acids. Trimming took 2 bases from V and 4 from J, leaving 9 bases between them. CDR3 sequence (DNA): TGTGCCAGCTCACCAAGGGGTGATTATAATTCACCCCTCCACTTT. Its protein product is CASSPRGDYNSPLHF.

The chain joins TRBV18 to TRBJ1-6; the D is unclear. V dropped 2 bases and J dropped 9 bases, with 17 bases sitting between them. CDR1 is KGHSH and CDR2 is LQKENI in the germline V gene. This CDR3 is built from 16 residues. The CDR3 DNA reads TGTGCCAGCTCACCAAGGACCGGGGAAGGAGGTTCACCCCTCCACTTT. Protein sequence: CASSPRTGEGGSPLHF.

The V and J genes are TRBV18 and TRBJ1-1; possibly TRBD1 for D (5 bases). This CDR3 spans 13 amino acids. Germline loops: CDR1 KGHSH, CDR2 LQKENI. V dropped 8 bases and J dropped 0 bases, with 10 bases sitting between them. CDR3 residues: CASTDSLNTEAFF. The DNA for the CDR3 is TGTGCCAGCACCGACAGCCTGAACACTGAAGCTTTCTTT.

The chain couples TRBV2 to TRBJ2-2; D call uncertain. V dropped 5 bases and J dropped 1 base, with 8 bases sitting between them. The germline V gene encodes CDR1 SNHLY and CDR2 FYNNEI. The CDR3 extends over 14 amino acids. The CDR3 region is CASSFYRNTGELFF. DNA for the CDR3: TGTGCCAGCAGTTTTTACAGGAACACCGGGGAGCTGTTTTTT.

In nucleotides, the CDR3 is TGCGCCAGCAGCTTGGTTAGCGGGATCACAGATACGCAGTATTTT. Translated, it gives CASSLVSGITDTQYF. The rearrangement links TRBV5-1 to TRBJ2-3; 8 positions match TRBD2. This CDR3 spans 15 amino acids. V was pared by 0 bases and J by 2 bases, with 2 bases of the junction left unmatched. In germline, CDR1 is SGHRS, CDR2 YFSETQ.

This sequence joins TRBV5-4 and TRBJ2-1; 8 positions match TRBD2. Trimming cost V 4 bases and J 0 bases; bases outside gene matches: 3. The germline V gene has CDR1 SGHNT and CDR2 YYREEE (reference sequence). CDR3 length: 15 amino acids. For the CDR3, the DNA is TGTGCCAGCAGCCGGGAGGGGAGCTCCTACAATGAGCAGTTCTTC. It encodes CASSREGSSYNEQFF.

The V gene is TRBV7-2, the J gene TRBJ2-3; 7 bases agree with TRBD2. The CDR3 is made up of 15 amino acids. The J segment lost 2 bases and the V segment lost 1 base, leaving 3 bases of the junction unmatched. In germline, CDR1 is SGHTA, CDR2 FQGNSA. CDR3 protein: CASSLVGGNTDTQYF. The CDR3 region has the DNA TGTGCCAGCAGCTTAGTCGGGGGGAACACAGATACGCAGTATTTT.

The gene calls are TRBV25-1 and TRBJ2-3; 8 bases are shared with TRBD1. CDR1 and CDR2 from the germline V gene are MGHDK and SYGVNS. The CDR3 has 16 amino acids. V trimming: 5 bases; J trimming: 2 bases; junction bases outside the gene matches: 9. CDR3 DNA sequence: TGTGCCAGCAGTCCCCGACCGGGACAGGACACAGATACGCAGTATTTT. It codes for CASSPRPGQDTDTQYF.

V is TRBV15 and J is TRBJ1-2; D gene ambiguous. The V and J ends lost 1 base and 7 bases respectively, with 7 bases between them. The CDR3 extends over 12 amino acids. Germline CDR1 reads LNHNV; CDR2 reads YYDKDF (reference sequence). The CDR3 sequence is CATSRGLLGYTF. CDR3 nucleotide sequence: TGTGCCACCAGCAGAGGACTGCTTGGCTACACCTTC.

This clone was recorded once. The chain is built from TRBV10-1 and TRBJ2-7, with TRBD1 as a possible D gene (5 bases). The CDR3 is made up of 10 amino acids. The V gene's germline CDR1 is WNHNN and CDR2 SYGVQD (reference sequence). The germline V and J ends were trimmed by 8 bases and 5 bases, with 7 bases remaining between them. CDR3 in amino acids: CASLGDEQYF. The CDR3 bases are TGCGCCAGCCTAGGGGACGAGCAGTACTTC.

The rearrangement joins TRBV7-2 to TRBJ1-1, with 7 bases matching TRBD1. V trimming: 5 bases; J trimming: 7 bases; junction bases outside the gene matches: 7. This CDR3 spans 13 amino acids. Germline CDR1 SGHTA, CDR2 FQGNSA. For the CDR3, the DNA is TGTGCCAGCAGCCCCCCGACAGGGTTTGAAGCTTTCTTT. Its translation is CASSPPTGFEAFF. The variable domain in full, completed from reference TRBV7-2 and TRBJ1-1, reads GAGVSQSPSNKVTEKGKDVELRCDPISGHTALYWYRQSLGQGLEFLIYFQGNSAPDKSGLPSDRFSAERTGGSVSTLTIQRTQQEDSAVYLCASSPPTGFEAFFGQGTRLTVV.

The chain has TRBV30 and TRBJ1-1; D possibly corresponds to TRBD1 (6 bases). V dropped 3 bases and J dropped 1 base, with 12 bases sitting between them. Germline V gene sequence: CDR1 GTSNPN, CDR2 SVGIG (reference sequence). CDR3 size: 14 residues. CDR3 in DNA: TGTGCCTGGAGCAGGGGCCAGGAGAACACTGAAGCTTTCTTT. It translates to CAWSRGQENTEAFF.

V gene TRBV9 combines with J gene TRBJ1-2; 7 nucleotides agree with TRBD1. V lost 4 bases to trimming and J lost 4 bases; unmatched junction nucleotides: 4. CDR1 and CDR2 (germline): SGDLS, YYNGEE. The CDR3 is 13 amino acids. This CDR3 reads CASSPDRAYGYTF. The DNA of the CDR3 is TGTGCCAGCAGCCCTGACAGGGCCTATGGCTACACCTTC.

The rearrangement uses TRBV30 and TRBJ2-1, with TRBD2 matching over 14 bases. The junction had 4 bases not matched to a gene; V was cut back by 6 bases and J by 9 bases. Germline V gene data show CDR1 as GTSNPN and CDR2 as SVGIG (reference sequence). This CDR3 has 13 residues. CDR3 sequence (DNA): TGTGCCTGCTCCGGGACTAGCGGGGGTGAGCAGTTCTTC. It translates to CACSGTSGGEQFF.

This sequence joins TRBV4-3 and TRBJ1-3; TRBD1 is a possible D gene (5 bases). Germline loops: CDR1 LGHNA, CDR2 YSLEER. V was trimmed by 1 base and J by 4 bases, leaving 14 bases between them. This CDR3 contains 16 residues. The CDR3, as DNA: TGCGCCAGCAGCCAAGTTGCGGGGGGTTCAGGAAACACCATATATTTT. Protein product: CASSQVAGGSGNTIYF.

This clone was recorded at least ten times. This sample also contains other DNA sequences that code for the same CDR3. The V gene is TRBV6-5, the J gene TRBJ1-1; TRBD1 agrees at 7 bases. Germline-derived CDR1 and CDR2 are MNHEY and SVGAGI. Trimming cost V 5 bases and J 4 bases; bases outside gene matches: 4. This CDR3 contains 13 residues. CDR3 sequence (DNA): TGTGCCAGCAGTCGACAGGGTCCCACTGAAGCTTTCTTT. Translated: CASSRQGPTEAFF.

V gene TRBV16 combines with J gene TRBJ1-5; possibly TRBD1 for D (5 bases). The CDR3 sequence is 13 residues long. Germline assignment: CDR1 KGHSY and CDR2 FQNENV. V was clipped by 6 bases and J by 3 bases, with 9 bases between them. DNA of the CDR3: TGTGCCAGCAGGGCAGGGCCCAATCAGCCCCAGCATTTT. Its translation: CASRAGPNQPQHF.

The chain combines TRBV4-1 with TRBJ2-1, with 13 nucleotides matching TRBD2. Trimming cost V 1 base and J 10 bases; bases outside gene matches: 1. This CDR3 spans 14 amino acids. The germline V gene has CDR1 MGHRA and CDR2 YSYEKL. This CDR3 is CASSQGGLAGEQFF. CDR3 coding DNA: TGCGCCAGCAGCCAAGGGGGACTAGCGGGAGAGCAGTTCTTC.